This T cell receptor (beta chain) emerged from a study of T cell responses to AZD1222 COVID-19 vaccine. Sequenced by immunoSEQ multiplex PCR; TCRdb stores in-frame clones only, minus some. The sample has 150,000 to 200,000 clones, approximately 87% seen once. Germline-derived CDR1 and CDR2 are SGHNT and YYREEE (reference sequence). The length of the CDR3 is 15 residues. The V end lost 5 bases, the J end lost 7 bases, and 16 bases lay between the germline ends. The chain recombines TRBV5-4 with TRBJ1-6; D uncertain. The material was peripheral blood, obtained 28 days after the second AZD1222 dose. The source is an adult who received the AZD1222 COVID-19 vaccine. CDR3 region: CASSSSGPTNSPLHF. Here the CDR3 DNA reads TGTGCCAGCAGTTCATCCGGGCCTACGAATTCACCCCTCCACTTT.